Below, one TCR beta chain is given with its context. Its matching antigen is unknown. This entry comes from a study of graft-versus-host responses after intestinal transplantation. The CDR3 has 17 amino acids. V shed 0 bases, J shed 8 bases, and the junction held 12 bases outside the gene matches. CDR1 and CDR2 (germline): SGHAT, FQNNGV. Clones were sequenced by immunoSEQ multiplex PCR, and TCRdb holds only the in-frame ones, with some missing. Here the sample spans tens of thousands of clones, approximately 95% being singletons. Study-wide points: Some GvH clones were seen earlier in gut or blood, suggesting intestinal origin.

The clonotype was recovered from a human donor who was the organ donor for an intestinal transplant. This chain connects TRBV11-2 to TRBJ2-1; TRBD1 matches 8 bases. This material consisted of unstimulated CD8+ T cells sorted from spleen or lymph node cells, taken before transplant. The CDR3 DNA reads as TGTGCCAGCAGCTTAGAACCATGGCAGGGGGCAACCGATGAGCAGTTCTTC. It translates to CASSLEPWQGATDEQFF. Supplemented by reference TRBV11-2 and TRBJ2-1, the full variable domain reads EAGVAQSPRYKIIEKRQSVAFWCNPISGHATLYWYQQILGQGPKLLIQFQNNGVVDDSQLPKDRFSAERLKGVDSTLKIQPAKLEDSAVYLCASSLEPWQGATDEQFFGPGTRLTVL.